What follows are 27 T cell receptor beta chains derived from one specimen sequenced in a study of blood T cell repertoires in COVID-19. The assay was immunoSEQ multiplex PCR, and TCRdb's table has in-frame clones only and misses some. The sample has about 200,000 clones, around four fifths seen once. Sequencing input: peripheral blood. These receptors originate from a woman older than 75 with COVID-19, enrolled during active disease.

CDR3 protein: CASSLGSSSYNEQFF. CDR3 sequence (DNA): TGCGCCAGCAGCTTGGGGTCCAGCTCCTACAATGAGCAGTTCTTC. The chain couples TRBV5-1 to TRBJ2-1; D is uncertain. Trimming removed 0 bases from V and 0 bases from J, with 7 bases in between. This CDR3 spans 15 amino acids. Germline V gene sequence: CDR1 SGHRS, CDR2 YFSETQ.

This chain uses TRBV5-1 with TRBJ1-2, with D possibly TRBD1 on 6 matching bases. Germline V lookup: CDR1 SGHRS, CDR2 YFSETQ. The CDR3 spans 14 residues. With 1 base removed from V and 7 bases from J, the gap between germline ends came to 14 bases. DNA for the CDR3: TGCGCCAGCAGCTTGACAGGGCAGTCGGGTGGCTACACCTTC. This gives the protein CASSLTGQSGGYTF.

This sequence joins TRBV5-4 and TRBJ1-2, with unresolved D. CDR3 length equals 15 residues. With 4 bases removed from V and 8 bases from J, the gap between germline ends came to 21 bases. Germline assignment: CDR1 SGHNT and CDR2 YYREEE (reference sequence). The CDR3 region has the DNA TGTGCCAGCAGCCCTGACATAACCCGCTACGTGGGCTACACCTTC. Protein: CASSPDITRYVGYTF.

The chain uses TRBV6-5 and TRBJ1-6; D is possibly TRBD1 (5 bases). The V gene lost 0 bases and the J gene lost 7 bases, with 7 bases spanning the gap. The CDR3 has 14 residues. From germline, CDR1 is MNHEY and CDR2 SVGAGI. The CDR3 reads CASSYSGVNSPLHF. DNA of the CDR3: TGTGCCAGCAGTTACTCAGGGGTCAATTCACCCCTCCACTTT.

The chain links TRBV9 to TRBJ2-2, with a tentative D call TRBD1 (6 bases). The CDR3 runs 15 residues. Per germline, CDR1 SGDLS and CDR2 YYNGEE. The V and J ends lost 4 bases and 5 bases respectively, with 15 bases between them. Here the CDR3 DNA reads TGTGCCAGCAGCTTGGGGGCCACGGGGACCGGGGAGCTGTTTTTT. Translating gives CASSLGATGTGELFF.

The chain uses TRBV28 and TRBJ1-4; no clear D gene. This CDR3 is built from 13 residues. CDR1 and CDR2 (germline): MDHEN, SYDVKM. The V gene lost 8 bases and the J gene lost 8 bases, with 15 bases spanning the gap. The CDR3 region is CASRVGGQEKLFF. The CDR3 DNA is TGTGCCAGCCGGGTCGGAGGGCAGGAAAAACTGTTTTTT.

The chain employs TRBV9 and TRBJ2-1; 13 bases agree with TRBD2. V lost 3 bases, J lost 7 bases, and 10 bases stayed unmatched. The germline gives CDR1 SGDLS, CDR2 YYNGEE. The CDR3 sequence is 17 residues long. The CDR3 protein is CASSAGLAGKGPNEQFF. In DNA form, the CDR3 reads TGTGCCAGCAGCGCGGGACTAGCGGGGAAAGGGCCTAATGAGCAGTTCTTC.

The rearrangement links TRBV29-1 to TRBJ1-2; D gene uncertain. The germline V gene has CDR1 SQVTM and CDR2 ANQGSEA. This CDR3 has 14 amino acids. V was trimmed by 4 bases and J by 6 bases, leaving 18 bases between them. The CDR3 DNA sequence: TGCAGCGTTGTTAGAGGTTTCCCCAATCATGGCTACACCTTC. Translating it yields CSVVRGFPNHGYTF.

CDR3 in amino acids: CASSRKRLSPLHF. The DNA for the CDR3 is TGTGCCAGTTCAAGGAAGAGGCTTTCACCCCTCCACTTT. The chain employs TRBV28 and TRBJ1-6; D gene uncertain. V lost 9 bases to trimming and J lost 9 bases, with 15 bases between them. Germline-derived CDR1 and CDR2 are MDHEN and SYDVKM. This CDR3 is built from 13 residues.

CDR3 sequence: CASSDGTGGQPQHF. The CDR3 DNA is TGTGCCAGCAGTGACGGGACAGGGGGACAGCCCCAGCATTTT. The V and J genes are TRBV2 and TRBJ1-5; 11 nucleotides agree with TRBD1. J gave up 7 bases and V 3 bases, and 2 bases lay outside the gene matches. This CDR3 spans 14 amino acids. Germline V gene data show CDR1 as SNHLY and CDR2 as FYNNEI.

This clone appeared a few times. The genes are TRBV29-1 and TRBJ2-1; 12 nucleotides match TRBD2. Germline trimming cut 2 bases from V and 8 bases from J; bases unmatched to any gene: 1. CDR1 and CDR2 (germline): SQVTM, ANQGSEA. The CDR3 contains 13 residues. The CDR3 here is CSVELAGGYEQFF. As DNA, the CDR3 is TGCAGCGTTGAACTAGCGGGAGGGTATGAGCAGTTCTTC.

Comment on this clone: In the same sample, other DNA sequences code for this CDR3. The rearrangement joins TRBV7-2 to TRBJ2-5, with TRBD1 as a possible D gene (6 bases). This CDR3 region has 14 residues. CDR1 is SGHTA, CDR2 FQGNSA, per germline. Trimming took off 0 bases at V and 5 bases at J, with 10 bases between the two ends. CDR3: CASSLAGAGETQYF. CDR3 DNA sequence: TGTGCCAGCAGCTTAGCGGGGGCCGGGGAGACCCAGTACTTC.

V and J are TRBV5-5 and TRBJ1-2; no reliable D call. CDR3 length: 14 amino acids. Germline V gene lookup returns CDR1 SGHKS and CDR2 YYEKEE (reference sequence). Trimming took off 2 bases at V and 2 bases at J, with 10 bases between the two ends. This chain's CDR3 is CASSLSDSNYGYTF. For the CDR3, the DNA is TGTGCCAGCAGCTTATCAGATTCCAACTATGGCTACACCTTC.

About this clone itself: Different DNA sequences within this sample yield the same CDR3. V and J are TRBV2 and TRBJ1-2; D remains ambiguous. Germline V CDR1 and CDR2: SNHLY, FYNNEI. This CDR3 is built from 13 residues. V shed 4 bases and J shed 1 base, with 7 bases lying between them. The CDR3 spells CASSVAGNYGYTF. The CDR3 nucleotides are TGTGCCAGCAGTGTGGCGGGTAACTATGGCTACACCTTC.

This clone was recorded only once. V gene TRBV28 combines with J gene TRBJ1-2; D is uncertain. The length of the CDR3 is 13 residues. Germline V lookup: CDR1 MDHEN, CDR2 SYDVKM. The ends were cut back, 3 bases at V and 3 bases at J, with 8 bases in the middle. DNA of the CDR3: TGTGCCAGCAGTTTGAACAGCTACTATGGCTACACCTTC. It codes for CASSLNSYYGYTF.

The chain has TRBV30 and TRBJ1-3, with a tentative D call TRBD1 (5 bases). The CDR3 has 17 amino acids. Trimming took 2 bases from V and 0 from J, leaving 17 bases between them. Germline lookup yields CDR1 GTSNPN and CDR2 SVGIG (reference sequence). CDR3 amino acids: CAWSSSGNRASGNTIYF. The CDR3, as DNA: TGTGCCTGGAGTAGTTCAGGGAATAGGGCCTCTGGAAACACCATATATTTT.

The CDR3 is CASSARTSGSLGEQYF. In DNA form, the CDR3 reads TGTGCCAGCAGCGCGAGGACTAGCGGGAGTCTGGGTGAGCAGTACTTC. The gene calls are TRBV7-9 and TRBJ2-7; 13 nucleotides align to TRBD2. The CDR3 consists of 16 residues. Per germline, CDR1 SEHNR and CDR2 FQNEAQ (reference sequence). J was trimmed by 7 bases and V by 5 bases; bases with no gene match: 11. The full variable domain, its missing parts supplied by reference TRBV7-9 and TRBJ2-7, is DTGVSQNPRHKITKRGQNVTFRCDPISEHNRLYWYRQTLGQGPEFLTYFQNEAQLEKSRLLSDRFSAERPKGSFSTLEIQRTEQGDSAMYLCASSARTSGSLGEQYFGPGTRLTVT.

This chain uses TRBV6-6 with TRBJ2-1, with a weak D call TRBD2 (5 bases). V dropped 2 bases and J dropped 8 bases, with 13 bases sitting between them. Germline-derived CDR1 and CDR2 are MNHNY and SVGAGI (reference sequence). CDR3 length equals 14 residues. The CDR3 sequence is CASSYRTRIDEQFF. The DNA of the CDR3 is TGTGCCAGCAGTTACCGGACTCGAATCGATGAGCAGTTCTTC.

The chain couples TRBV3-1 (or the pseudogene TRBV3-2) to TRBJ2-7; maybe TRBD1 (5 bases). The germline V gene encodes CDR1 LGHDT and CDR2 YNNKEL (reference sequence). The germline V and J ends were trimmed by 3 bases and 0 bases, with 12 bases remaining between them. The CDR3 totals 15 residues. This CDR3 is CASSHWGQSSYEQYF. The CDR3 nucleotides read TGTGCCAGCAGCCATTGGGGCCAAAGCTCCTACGAGCAGTACTTC.

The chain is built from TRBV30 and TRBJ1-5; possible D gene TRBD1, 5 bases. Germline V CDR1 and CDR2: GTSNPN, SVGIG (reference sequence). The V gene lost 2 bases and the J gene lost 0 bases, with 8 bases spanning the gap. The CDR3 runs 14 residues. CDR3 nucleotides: TGTGCCTGGAGTTCGGGGGTTAGCAATCAGCCCCAGCATTTT. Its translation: CAWSSGVSNQPQHF.

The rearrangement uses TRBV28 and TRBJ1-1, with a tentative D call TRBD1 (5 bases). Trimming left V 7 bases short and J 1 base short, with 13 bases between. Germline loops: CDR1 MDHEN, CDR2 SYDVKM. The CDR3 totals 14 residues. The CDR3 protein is CASNSEGQNTEAFF. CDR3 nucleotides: TGTGCCAGCAATTCAGAAGGACAGAACACTGAAGCTTTCTTT.

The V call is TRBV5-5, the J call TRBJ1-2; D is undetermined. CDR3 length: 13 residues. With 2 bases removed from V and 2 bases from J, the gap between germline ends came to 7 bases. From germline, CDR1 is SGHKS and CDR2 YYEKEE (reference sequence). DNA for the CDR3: TGTGCCAGCAGCTTTGCGGAGAACTATGGCTACACCTTC. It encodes CASSFAENYGYTF.

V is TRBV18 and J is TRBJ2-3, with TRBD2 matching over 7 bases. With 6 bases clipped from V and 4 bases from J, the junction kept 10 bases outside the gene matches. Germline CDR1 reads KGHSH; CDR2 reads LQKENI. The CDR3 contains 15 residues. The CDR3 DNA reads TGTGCCAGCTCCCCCACAAGGGGAGGGGCAGATACGCAGTATTTT. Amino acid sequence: CASSPTRGGADTQYF.

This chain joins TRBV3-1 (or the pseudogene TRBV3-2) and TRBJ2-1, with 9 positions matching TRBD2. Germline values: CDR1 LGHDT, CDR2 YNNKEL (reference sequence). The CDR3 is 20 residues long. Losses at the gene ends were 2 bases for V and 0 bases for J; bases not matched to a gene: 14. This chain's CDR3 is CASSQFATGAGGSSYNEQFF. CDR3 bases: TGTGCCAGCAGCCAATTTGCGACGGGAGCGGGGGGAAGCTCCTACAATGAGCAGTTCTTC.

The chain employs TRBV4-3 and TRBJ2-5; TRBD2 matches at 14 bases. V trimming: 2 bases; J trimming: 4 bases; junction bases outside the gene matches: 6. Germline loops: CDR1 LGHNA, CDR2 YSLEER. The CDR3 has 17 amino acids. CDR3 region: CASSQQRGLAGGETQYF. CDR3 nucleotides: TGCGCCAGCAGCCAACAGAGAGGACTAGCGGGAGGAGAGACCCAGTACTTC.

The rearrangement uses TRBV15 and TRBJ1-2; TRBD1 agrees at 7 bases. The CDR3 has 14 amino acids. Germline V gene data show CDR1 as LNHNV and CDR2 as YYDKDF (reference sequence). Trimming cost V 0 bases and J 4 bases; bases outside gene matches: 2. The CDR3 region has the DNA TGTGCCACCAGCAGAGAAGGGGGCACCTATGGCTACACCTTC. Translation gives CATSREGGTYGYTF.

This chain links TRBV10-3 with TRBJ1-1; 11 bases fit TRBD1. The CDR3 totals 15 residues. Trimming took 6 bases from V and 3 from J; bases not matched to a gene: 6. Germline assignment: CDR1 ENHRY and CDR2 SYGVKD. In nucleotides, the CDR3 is TGTGCCATCAGCGCCGGGGACAGGGGGGACACTGAAGCTTTCTTT. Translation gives CAISAGDRGDTEAFF.